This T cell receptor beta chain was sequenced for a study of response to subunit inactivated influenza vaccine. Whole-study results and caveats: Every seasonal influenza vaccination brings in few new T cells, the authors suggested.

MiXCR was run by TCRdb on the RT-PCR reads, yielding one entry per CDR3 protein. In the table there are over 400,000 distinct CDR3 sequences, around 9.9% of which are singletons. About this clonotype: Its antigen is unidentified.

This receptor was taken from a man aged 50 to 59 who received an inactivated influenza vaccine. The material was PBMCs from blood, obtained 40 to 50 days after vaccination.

CDR3 region: CASSPGGSQFYGYTF. The CDR3 coding sequence is TGTGCCAGCAGCCCCGGCGGGTCCCAGTTTTATGGCTACACCTTC. The V gene is TRBV6-2 or TRBV6-3, the J gene TRBJ1-2, with D unresolved. The CDR3 loop spans 15 amino acids. CDR1 and CDR2 (germline): MNHEY, SVGEGT. Deletions cut 6 bases from V and 5 bases from J, with 19 bases between.